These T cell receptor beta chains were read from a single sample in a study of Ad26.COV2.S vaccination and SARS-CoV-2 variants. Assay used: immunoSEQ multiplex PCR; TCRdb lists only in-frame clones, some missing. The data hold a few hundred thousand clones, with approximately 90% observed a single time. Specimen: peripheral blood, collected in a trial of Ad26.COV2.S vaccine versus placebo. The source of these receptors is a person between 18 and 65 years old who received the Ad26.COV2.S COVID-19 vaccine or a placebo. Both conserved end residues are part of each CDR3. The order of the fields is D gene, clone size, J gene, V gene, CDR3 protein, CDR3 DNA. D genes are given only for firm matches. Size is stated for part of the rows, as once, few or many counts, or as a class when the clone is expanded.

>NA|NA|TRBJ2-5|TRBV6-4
CASRSRIFQETQYF
TGTGCCAGCAGAAGCAGAATTTTCCAAGAGACCCAGTACTTC
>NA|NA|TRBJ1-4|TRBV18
CASSSSGSNEKLFF
TGTGCCAGCTCATCGAGCGGTTCCAATGAAAAACTGTTTTTT
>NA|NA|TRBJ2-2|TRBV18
CASSPRTTGELFF
TGTGCCAGCTCACCTAGAACCACCGGGGAGCTGTTTTTT
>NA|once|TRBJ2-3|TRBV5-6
CASSSLQFRTDTQYF
TGTGCCAGCAGCTCACTCCAATTTCGCACAGATACGCAGTATTTT
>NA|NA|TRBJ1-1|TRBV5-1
CASSRGPIQGSTEAFF
TGCGCCAGCAGCCGGGGACCTATACAGGGTAGCACTGAAGCTTTCTTT
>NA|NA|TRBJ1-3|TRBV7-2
CASSFGSGNTIYF
TGTGCCAGCAGCTTCGGCTCTGGAAACACCATATATTTT
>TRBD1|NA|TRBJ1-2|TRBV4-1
CASSPPGQDNYGYTF
TGCGCCAGCAGCCCACCAGGACAGGATAACTATGGCTACACCTTC
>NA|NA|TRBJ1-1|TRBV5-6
CASSLTGTMKAFF
TGTGCCAGCAGCTTGACCGGGACAATGAAGGCTTTCTTT
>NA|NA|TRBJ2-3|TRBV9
CASSALSGPTDTQYF
TGTGCCAGCAGCGCCCTTAGCGGACCCACAGATACGCAGTATTTT
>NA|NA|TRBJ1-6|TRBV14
CASSPATWGGNSPLHF
TGTGCCAGCAGCCCCGCCACGTGGGGAGGCAATTCACCCCTCCACTTT
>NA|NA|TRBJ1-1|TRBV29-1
CSVAGVGAKNTEAFF
TGCAGCGTTGCGGGAGTGGGGGCTAAGAACACTGAAGCTTTCTTT
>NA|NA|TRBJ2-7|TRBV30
CAWSAEGAREQYF
TGTGCCTGGAGTGCAGAAGGGGCCCGGGAGCAGTACTTC
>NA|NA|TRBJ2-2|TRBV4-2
CASSQDVRATGELFF
TGTGCCAGCAGCCAAGATGTCCGGGCAACCGGGGAGCTGTTTTTT
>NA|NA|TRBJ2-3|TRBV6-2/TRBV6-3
CASSWGSTDTQYF
TGTGCCAGCAGTTGGGGCAGCACAGATACGCAGTATTTT
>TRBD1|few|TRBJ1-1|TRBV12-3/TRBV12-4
CASRGQMNTEAFF
TGTGCCAGCAGGGGACAGATGAACACTGAAGCTTTCTTT
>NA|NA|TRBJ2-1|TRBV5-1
CASRRLLSYNEQFF
TGCGCCAGCAGGAGACTTCTCTCCTACAATGAGCAGTTCTTC
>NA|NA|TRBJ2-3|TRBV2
CASRPGWGIDTQYF
TGTGCCAGCAGGCCCGGATGGGGGATAGATACGCAGTATTTT
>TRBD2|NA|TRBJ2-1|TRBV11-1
CASKGLAGGYNEQFF
TGTGCCAGCAAGGGGCTAGCGGGGGGGTACAATGAGCAGTTCTTC
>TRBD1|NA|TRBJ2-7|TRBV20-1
CSASTGVEQYF
TGCAGTGCTAGCACAGGGGTCGAGCAGTACTTC
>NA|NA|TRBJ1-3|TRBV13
CASSLGVFGGSGNTIYF
TGTGCCAGCAGCTTAGGAGTGTTCGGAGGGAGTGGAAACACCATATATTTT
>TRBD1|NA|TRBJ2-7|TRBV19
CASSFATGGIYEQYF
TGTGCCAGTAGTTTCGCGACAGGGGGGATTTACGAGCAGTACTTC
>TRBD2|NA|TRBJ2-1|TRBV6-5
CASRNGLGFEQFF
TGTGCCAGCCGAAACGGACTAGGGTTTGAGCAGTTCTTC
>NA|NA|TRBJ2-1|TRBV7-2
CASSSLMFEQFF
TGTGCCAGCAGCTCCCTTATGTTCGAGCAGTTCTTC
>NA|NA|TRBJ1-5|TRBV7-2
CASSLKDGNSVGNQPQHF
TGTGCCAGCAGCTTAAAAGACGGAAACTCTGTCGGCAATCAGCCCCAGCATTTT
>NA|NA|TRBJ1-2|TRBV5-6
CASSLKGTVGYTF
TGTGCCAGCAGCTTGAAGGGGACGGTTGGCTACACCTTC
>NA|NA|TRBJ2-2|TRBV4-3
CASRLGQNTGELFF
TGCGCCAGCCGTTTGGGACAAAACACCGGGGAGCTGTTTTTT
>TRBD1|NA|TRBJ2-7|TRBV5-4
CASSLGTGEFEQYF
TGTGCCAGCAGCTTAGGGACAGGGGAATTCGAGCAGTACTTC
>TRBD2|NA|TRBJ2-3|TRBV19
CASSITRLAGRTDTQYF
TGTGCCAGTAGTATTACTCGACTAGCGGGACGCACAGATACGCAGTATTTT
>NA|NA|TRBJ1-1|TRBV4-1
CASSENHIVNTEAFF
TGCGCCAGCAGCGAAAACCACATTGTAAACACTGAAGCTTTCTTT
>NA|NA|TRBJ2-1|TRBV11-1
CASSLLMSGYYNEQFF
TGTGCCAGCAGCTTATTAATGAGCGGTTACTACAATGAGCAGTTCTTC
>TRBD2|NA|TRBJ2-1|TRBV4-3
CASSQDPGGRLNEQFF
TGCGCCAGCAGCCAAGATCCGGGGGGGCGCCTCAATGAGCAGTTCTTC
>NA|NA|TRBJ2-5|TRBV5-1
CASSLGLSEGGTQYF
TGCGCCAGCAGCTTGGGGCTAAGCGAGGGCGGGACCCAGTACTTC
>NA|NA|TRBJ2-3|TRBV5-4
CASIDVGRDNTDTQYF
TGTGCCAGCATCGACGTTGGTCGGGACAACACAGATACGCAGTATTTT
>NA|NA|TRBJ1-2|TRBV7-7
CASSLTPAGMYGYTF
TGTGCCAGCAGCCTAACCCCCGCGGGCATGTATGGCTACACCTTC
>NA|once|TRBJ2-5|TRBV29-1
CSVAQGSGTETQYF
TGCAGCGTTGCCCAGGGTAGCGGAACAGAGACCCAGTACTTC
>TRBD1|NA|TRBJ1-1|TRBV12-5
CASGLQGMNTEAFF
TGTGCTAGTGGTTTACAGGGGATGAACACTGAAGCTTTCTTT
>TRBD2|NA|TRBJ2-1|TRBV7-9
CASSPKGTSGGARQFF
TGTGCCAGCAGCCCAAAGGGTACTAGCGGGGGGGCACGGCAGTTCTTC
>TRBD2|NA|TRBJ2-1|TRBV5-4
CASSLGGLGHNEQFF
TGTGCCAGCAGCTTGGGGGGACTAGGTCACAATGAGCAGTTCTTC
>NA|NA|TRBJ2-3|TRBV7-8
CAGGPLADTQYF
TGTGCCGGGGGGCCACTGGCAGATACGCAGTATTTT
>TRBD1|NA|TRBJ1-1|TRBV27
CASAPGTGGAGTEAFF
TGTGCCAGCGCACCCGGGACAGGGGGCGCGGGCACTGAAGCTTTCTTT
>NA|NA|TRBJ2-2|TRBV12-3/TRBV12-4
CASSYGTGELFF
TGTGCCAGCAGTTATGGGACCGGGGAGCTGTTTTTT
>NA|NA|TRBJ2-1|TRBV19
CASSIIRQANNEQFF
TGTGCCAGTAGTATAATTCGACAGGCGAACAATGAGCAGTTCTTC
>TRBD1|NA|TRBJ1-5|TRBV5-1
CASRRTGGSNQPQHF
TGCGCCAGCAGACGGACAGGGGGGAGCAATCAGCCCCAGCATTTT
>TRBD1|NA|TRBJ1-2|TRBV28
CASSLPPGQGGVGYTF
TGTGCCAGCAGTTTACCTCCGGGACAGGGGGGCGTCGGCTACACCTTC
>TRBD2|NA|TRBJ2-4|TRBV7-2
CASSLDRLAYF
TGTGCCAGCAGCTTAGACCGACTAGCATACTTC
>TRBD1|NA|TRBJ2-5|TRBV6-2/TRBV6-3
CASSYWGTGGQETQYF
TGTGCCAGCAGTTACTGGGGGACAGGGGGCCAAGAGACCCAGTACTTC
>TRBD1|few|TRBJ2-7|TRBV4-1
CASRRAGTASYEQYF
TGCGCCAGCCGCAGGGCCGGGACAGCGAGCTACGAGCAGTACTTC
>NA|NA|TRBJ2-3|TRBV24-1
CATSEGSGAQDTQYF
TGTGCCACCAGTGAAGGTTCGGGAGCTCAAGATACGCAGTATTTT
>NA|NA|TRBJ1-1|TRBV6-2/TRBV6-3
CASSYDVRNTEAFF
TGTGCCAGCAGTTACGATGTAAGGAACACTGAAGCTTTCTTT
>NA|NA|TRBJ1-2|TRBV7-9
CASSLVAVGYTF
TGTGCCAGCAGCTTAGTGGCAGTGGGCTACACCTTC
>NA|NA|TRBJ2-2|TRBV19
CASSIRAGMNTGELFF
TGTGCCAGTAGTATACGAGCCGGGATGAACACCGGGGAGCTGTTTTTT
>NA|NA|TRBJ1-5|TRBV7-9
CASSLGTQPQHF
TGTGCCAGCAGCTTAGGGACCCAGCCCCAGCATTTT
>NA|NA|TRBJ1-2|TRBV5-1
CASSPDGGGGYTF
TGCGCCAGCAGCCCTGATGGGGGCGGTGGCTACACCTTC
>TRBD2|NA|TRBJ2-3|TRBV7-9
CASRRGAGGATDTQYF
TGTGCCAGCCGACGGGGAGCGGGAGGGGCAACAGATACGCAGTATTTT